What follows describes a single TCR beta chain. Researchers ran the PCR with 60 Vbeta and 13 Jbeta primers. Generated by immunoSEQ multiplex PCR, the TCRdb table keeps only in-frame clones and is missing some. This sample contains roughly 40,000 clones. The data belong to a study of cytomegalovirus exposure and HLA in healthy donors. CDR3 length equals 19 residues. From germline, CDR1 is SGHRS and CDR2 YFSETQ. Losses at the gene ends were 3 bases for V and 1 base for J; bases not matched to a gene: 16. V is TRBV5-1 and J is TRBJ2-1; 7 nucleotides agree with TRBD2. This receptor was taken from a middle-aged man in good health and CMV-seropositive. Source material: PBMCs. For the CDR3, the DNA is TGCGCCAGCAGCTCCCGAGTATCGGGGGAGGGCGGGTCCTACAATGAGCAGTTCTTC. It codes for CASSSRVSGEGGSYNEQFF. Filled out from reference TRBV5-1 and TRBJ2-1, the complete variable domain reads KAGVTQTPRYLIKTRGQQVTLSCSPISGHRSVSWYQQTPGQGLQFLFEYFSETQRNKGNFPGRFSGRQFSNSRSEMNVSTLELGDSALYLCASSSRVSGEGGSYNEQFFGPGTRLTVL.